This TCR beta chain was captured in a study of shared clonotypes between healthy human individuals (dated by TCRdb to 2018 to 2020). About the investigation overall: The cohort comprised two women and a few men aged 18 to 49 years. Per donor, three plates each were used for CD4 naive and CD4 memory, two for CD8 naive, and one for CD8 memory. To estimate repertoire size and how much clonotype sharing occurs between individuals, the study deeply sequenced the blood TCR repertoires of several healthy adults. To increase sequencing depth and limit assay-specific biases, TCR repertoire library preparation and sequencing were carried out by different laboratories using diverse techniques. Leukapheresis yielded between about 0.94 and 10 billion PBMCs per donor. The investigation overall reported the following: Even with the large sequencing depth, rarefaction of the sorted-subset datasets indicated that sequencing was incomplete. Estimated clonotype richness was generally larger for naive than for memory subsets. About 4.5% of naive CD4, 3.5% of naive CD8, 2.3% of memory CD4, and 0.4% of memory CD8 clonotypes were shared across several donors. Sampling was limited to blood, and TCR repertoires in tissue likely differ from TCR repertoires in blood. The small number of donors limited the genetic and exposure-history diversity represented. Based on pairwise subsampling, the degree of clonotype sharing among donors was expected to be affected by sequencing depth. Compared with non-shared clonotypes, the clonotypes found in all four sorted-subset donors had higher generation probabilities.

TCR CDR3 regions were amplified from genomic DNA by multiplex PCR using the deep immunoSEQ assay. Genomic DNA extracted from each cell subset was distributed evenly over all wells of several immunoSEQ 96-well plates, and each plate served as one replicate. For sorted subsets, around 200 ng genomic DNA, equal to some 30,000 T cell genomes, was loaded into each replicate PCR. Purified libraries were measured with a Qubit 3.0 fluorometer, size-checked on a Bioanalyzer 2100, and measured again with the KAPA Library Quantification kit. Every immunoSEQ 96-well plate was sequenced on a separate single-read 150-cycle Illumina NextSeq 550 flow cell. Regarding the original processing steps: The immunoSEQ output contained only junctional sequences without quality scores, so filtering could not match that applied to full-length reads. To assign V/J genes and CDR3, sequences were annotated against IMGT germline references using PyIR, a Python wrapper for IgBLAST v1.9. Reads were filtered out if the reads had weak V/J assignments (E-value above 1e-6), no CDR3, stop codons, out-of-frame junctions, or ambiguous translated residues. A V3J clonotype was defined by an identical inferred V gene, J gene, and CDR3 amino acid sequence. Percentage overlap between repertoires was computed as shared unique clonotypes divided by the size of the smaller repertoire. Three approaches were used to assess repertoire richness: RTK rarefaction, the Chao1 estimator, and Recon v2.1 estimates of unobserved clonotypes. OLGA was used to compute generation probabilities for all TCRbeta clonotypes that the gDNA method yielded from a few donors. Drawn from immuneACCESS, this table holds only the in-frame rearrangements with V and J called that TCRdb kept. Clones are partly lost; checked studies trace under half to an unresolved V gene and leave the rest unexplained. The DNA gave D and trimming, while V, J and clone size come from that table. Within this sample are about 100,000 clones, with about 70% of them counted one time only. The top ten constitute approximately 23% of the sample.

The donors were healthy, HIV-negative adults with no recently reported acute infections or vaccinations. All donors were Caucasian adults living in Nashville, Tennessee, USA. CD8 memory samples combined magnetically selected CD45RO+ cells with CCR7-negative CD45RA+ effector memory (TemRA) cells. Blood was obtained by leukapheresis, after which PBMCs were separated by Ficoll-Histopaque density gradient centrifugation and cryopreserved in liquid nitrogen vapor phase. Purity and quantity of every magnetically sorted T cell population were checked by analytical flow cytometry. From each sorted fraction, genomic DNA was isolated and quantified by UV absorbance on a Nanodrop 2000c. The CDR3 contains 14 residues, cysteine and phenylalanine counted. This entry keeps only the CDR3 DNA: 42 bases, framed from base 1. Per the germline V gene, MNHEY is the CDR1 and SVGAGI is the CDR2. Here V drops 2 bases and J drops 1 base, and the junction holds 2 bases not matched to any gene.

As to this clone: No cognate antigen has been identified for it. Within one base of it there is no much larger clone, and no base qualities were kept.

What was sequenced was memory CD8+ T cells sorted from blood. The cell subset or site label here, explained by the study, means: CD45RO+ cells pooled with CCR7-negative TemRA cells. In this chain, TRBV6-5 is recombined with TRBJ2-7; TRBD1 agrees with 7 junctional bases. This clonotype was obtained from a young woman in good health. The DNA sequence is TGTGCCAGCAGTTACGAGACAGGGTCCTACGAGCAGTACTTC. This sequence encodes CASSYETGSYEQYF.